This TCR beta chain was sequenced for a study of T cells in Graves' hyperthyroidism and ophthalmopathy. General study findings and limits: Blood shared most expanded thyroid clonotypes above 0.001.

Regarding this clonotype: Its antigen is as yet unknown.

RNA transcripts were the template for amplifying TCR beta CDR3 regions. TCR CDR3 underwent first-round RT-PCR with the HTBI primer set. One entry per CDR3 protein, called by TCRdb with MiXCR from the multiplex PCR reads. The table records around 340,000 distinct CDR3 sequences, over 11% of them present only once. Across 18 months, stable Graves' hyperthyroidism was marked by no progression to ophthalmopathy. Patients were excluded for uncontrolled infection, other autoimmune disease, pregnancy or lactation. Sequencing used blood. The TCR comes from a woman younger than 45 with Graves' hyperthyroidism.

In nucleotides, the CDR3 is TGTGCCAGCAGCCGCCCACCCGGGGGAAGGGAGAATTCACCCCTCCACTTT. This gives the protein CASSRPPGGRENSPLHF. The J gene is TRBJ1-6, the V gene TRBV3-1, with D maybe TRBD1 (5 bases). Per the germline V gene, CDR1 is LGHDT and CDR2 is YNNKEL (reference sequence). The germline V and J ends were trimmed by 4 bases and 7 bases, with 20 bases remaining between them. The CDR3 has 17 residues.